What follows is one T cell receptor beta chain and its context. The data stem from a study of shared clonotypes between healthy human individuals. Germline loops: CDR1 SQVTM, CDR2 ANQGSEA. Trimming cost V 6 bases and J 2 bases; bases outside gene matches: 6. This CDR3 has 13 amino acids. The data were produced by immunoSEQ multiplex PCR, yet TCRdb's version contains in-frame clones alone and is incomplete. The sample includes a few million clones, 85% to 95% of them seen just once. The V and J genes are TRBV29-1 and TRBJ2-7, with 8 bases fitting TRBD1. Sequencing was carried out using naive CD4+ T cells from PBMCs. Subset defined: CD45RA+ positively selected. This TCR was recovered from a man aged 18 to 30 in good health. Some clones in this sample may be carry-over from other donors' samples. The CDR3 protein is CSVGQGTTYEQYF. The CDR3 DNA sequence: TGCAGCGTCGGACAGGGCACAACCTACGAGCAGTACTTC.